These 20 T cell receptor beta chains share one sample of origin, sequenced in a study of shared clonotypes between healthy human individuals. Generated by immunoSEQ multiplex PCR, the TCRdb table keeps only in-frame clones and is missing some. The sample has under 1 million clones, almost 95% seen once. In the naive CD8 group, cells lacked CD45RO and were positively selected for CCR7, so terminally differentiated effector memory CD45RA+ cells were left out. Sequenced input: naive CD8+ T cells sorted from blood. The receptors were gathered from a young man in good health.

This chain uses TRBV6-5 with TRBJ2-5, with D perhaps matching TRBD1 (5 bases). CDR3 length equals 13 residues. V lost 8 bases to trimming and J lost 7 bases, with 17 bases between them. Germline CDR1 reads MNHEY; CDR2 reads SVGAGI. This CDR3 reads CASRTLRDGTQYF. CDR3 nucleotide sequence: TGTGCCAGCCGAACCCTCAGGGATGGGACCCAGTACTTC.

This clone was observed a single time. This rearrangement joins TRBV9 to TRBJ2-3, with no clear D. The CDR3 has 13 amino acids. The V end lost 0 bases, the J end lost 4 bases, and 6 bases lay between the germline ends. The germline V gene encodes CDR1 SGDLS and CDR2 YYNGEE. As DNA, the CDR3 is TGTGCCAGCAGCGTAGAGATAGCAGATACGCAGTATTTT. This translates into CASSVEIADTQYF.

J is TRBJ2-3 and V is TRBV2; 11 positions agree with TRBD2. Germline V gene data show CDR1 as SNHLY and CDR2 as FYNNEI. After removal of 8 bases from V and 9 bases from J, the junction contained 7 bases not matched to a gene. This CDR3 region has 13 residues. CDR3 protein: CASVRLAGKTQYF. The CDR3 nucleotides read TGTGCCAGCGTAAGACTAGCGGGAAAGACGCAGTATTTT.

The table lists this clone with a count of one. V usage is TRBV13 and J usage is TRBJ2-1; tentative D call: TRBD2 (6 bases). V lost 4 bases and J 5 bases, leaving 15 bases between the germline ends. CDR1 and CDR2 from the germline V gene are PRHDT and FYEKMQ (reference sequence). This CDR3 contains 15 residues. The CDR3 DNA follows: TGTGCCAGCAGCTCGCGGGACCTGGGGGACAATGAGCAGTTCTTC. It specifies CASSSRDLGDNEQFF.

V usage is TRBV4-1 and J usage is TRBJ1-2; D may be TRBD1 (5 bases). This CDR3 spans 15 amino acids. Germline assignment: CDR1 MGHRA and CDR2 YSYEKL. Trimming cost V 1 base and J 4 bases, with 13 bases left between them. CDR3 protein: CASSQVPPQGYGYTF. Here the CDR3 DNA reads TGCGCCAGCAGCCAAGTCCCCCCTCAGGGCTATGGCTACACCTTC.

The J gene is TRBJ2-3, the V gene TRBV5-1; 9 bases agree with TRBD2. The CDR3 is made up of 15 amino acids. CDR1 is SGHRS and CDR2 is YFSETQ in the germline V gene. After removal of 7 bases from V and 6 bases from J, the junction contained 12 bases not matched to a gene. CDR3 bases: TGCGCCAGCGGGGAGGGGACTAGCCCCGGGGATACGCAGTATTTT. Amino acids: CASGEGTSPGDTQYF. The whole variable domain, remainder taken from reference TRBV5-1 and TRBJ2-3, is KAGVTQTPRYLIKTRGQQVTLSCSPISGHRSVSWYQQTPGQGLQFLFEYFSETQRNKGNFPGRFSGRQFSNSRSEMNVSTLELGDSALYLCASGEGTSPGDTQYFGPGTRLTVL.

This chain connects TRBV7-9 to TRBJ2-5; 7 bases fit TRBD1. V lost 5 bases, J lost 2 bases, and 8 bases stayed unmatched. The germline CDR1 and CDR2 sequences are SEHNR and FQNEAQ (reference sequence). CDR3 length: 15 amino acids. For the CDR3, the DNA is TGTGCCAGCAGCGAGGCAGGGGGTCATCAAGAGACCCAGTACTTC. It is translated as CASSEAGGHQETQYF.

This rearrangement joins TRBV5-5 to TRBJ2-2; tentatively, D is TRBD1 or TRBD2 (5 bases each). The CDR3 contains 17 residues. The V end was cut by 4 bases, the J end by 5 bases, with 21 bases between. Germline CDR1 and CDR2: SGHKS and YYEKEE (reference sequence). The CDR3 protein is CASSLKAGTPITGELFF. CDR3 bases: TGTGCCAGCAGCCTAAAAGCCGGGACGCCTATTACCGGGGAGCTGTTTTTT.

The chain links TRBV28 to TRBJ2-7; 10 positions match TRBD2. From germline, CDR1 is MDHEN and CDR2 SYDVKM. The CDR3 covers 14 residues. With 6 bases clipped from V and 2 bases from J, the junction kept 4 bases outside the gene matches. The CDR3 is CASSPSGRAYEQYF. The CDR3 DNA follows: TGTGCCAGCAGCCCTAGCGGGAGAGCCTACGAGCAGTACTTC.

The J gene is TRBJ2-2, the V gene TRBV5-4, with D possibly being TRBD2 (5 bases). Trimming removed 7 bases from V and 6 bases from J, with 7 bases in between. The CDR3 is made up of 11 amino acids. The germline gives CDR1 SGHNT, CDR2 YYREEE (reference sequence). CDR3 sequence: CASEGPGELFF. Here the CDR3 DNA reads TGTGCCAGCGAGGGCCCCGGGGAGCTGTTTTTT.

This chain joins TRBV27 and TRBJ2-5; D not resolved. V lost 5 bases and J 4 bases, leaving 17 bases between the germline ends. In germline, CDR1 is MNHEY, CDR2 SMNVEV (reference sequence). CDR3 length: 15 residues. CDR3 loop: CASSVALRHGETQYF. In nucleotides, the CDR3 is TGTGCCAGCAGTGTTGCGCTCCGACATGGAGAGACCCAGTACTTC.

The J gene is TRBJ1-1, the V gene TRBV27; D remains unclear. Deletions cut 2 bases from V and 9 bases from J, with 13 bases between. This CDR3 contains 13 residues. From germline, CDR1 is MNHEY and CDR2 SMNVEV (reference sequence). This chain's CDR3 is CASSLTKGVQAFF. CDR3 DNA sequence: TGTGCCAGCAGTTTAACTAAGGGCGTCCAAGCTTTCTTT.

The V call is TRBV5-1, the J call TRBJ2-7; TRBD2 is a possible D gene (5 bases). CDR3 length: 18 residues. Trimming removed 2 bases from V and 3 bases from J, with 24 bases in between. Germline V gene data show CDR1 as SGHRS and CDR2 as YFSETQ. The CDR3 reads CASSLFGPRPGKFYEQYF. The CDR3 nucleotides read TGCGCCAGCAGCTTATTCGGGCCCCGGCCCGGGAAGTTCTACGAGCAGTACTTC.

This clone was seen a handful of times. The gene calls are TRBV15 and TRBJ1-5, with D hard to call. V was cut by 1 base and J by 7 bases, with 8 bases left in between. This CDR3 has 13 amino acids. CDR1 LNHNV and CDR2 YYDKDF come from the germline V gene (reference sequence). The CDR3 DNA reads TGTGCCACCAGCAGAGTAATGGGACAGCCCCAGCATTTT. Translation: CATSRVMGQPQHF.

This clone was counted a few times. The chain carries TRBV5-6 and TRBJ1-5; D remains unclear. The V gene's germline CDR1 is SGHDT and CDR2 YYEEEE. CDR3 length equals 15 residues. V lost 0 bases and J 0 bases, leaving 7 bases between the germline ends. CDR3 DNA: TGTGCCAGCAGCTTGGGGTTATATAGCAATCAGCCCCAGCATTTT. This encodes CASSLGLYSNQPQHF.

Of note for this clone: One junction end does not reproduce the germline sequence, and a read error may be involved. This CDR3 is also generated by other DNA sequences in the sample. The chain is built from TRBV5-1 and TRBJ2-7; 12 bases fit TRBD2. The CDR3 runs 17 residues. The germline gives CDR1 SGHRS, CDR2 YFSETQ. The CDR3: CASSFIPSGRVAYEQYF. The CDR3 coding sequence is TGCGCCAGCAGCTTTATCCCTAGCGGGAGGGTGGCCTATGAGCAGTACTTC.

J is TRBJ2-5 and V is TRBV6-1; D gene uncertain. The CDR3 has 12 residues. Deletions cut 2 bases from V and 9 bases from J, with 10 bases between. Germline CDR1 MNHNS, CDR2 SASEGT. The CDR3 reads CASSETSEAQYF. The CDR3 DNA is TGTGCCAGCAGTGAAACCTCAGAAGCCCAGTACTTC.

The rearrangement uses TRBV27 and TRBJ2-7, with 9 positions matching TRBD2. CDR1 and CDR2 (germline): MNHEY, SMNVEV (reference sequence). This CDR3 region has 15 residues. With 2 bases clipped from V and 5 bases from J, the junction kept 7 bases outside the gene matches. The CDR3 sequence is CASSLQLAGLNEQYF. The CDR3 DNA reads TGTGCCAGCAGTTTACAACTAGCGGGCTTAAACGAGCAGTACTTC.

CDR3 DNA: TGTGCCATCAGTGGGGGACAGCAAAACATTCAGTACTTC. This encodes CAISGGQQNIQYF. The J gene is TRBJ2-4, the V gene TRBV10-3; 7 bases map to TRBD1. This CDR3 contains 13 residues. Germline loops: CDR1 ENHRY, CDR2 SYGVKD. Trimming at V came to 4 bases and at J to 5 bases, leaving 2 bases not matched to a gene.

The chain combines TRBV5-1 with TRBJ2-7; TRBD2 might be the D (6 bases). From germline, CDR1 is SGHRS and CDR2 YFSETQ. The CDR3 is 16 amino acids. V was pared by 0 bases and J by 7 bases, with 20 bases between. Here the CDR3 reads CASSLAPGSSAGEQYF. The CDR3 DNA sequence: TGCGCCAGCAGCTTGGCCCCTGGGTCCTCGGCGGGGGAGCAGTACTTC.